This TCR beta chain was found in a study of T-cell memory formation after mild COVID-19. This clonotype was picked up many times. TCR alpha and TCR beta cDNA libraries carrying sample barcodes and UMIs were produced by 5'RACE using constant-segment primers. TCRdb analysed the 5' RACE reads with MiXCR anew, one entry per CDR3 protein. This sample carries around 340,000 distinct CDR3 sequences, around 14% of them seen once, and the ten largest clones take about 20%. V was clipped by 5 bases and J by 1 base, with 6 bases between them. There are 13 residues in the CDR3. Germline CDR1 reads SGHTA; CDR2 reads FQGNSA.

The source material was PBMCs or a T cell subset sorted from them (not recorded which). This chain links TRBV7-2 with TRBJ1-5; D gene unclear. This TCR was sampled from a man between 18 and 35 years old who had mild COVID-19 (a few samples of this study predate the infection). Cell type and time point are not known. In DNA form, the CDR3 reads TGTGCCAGCAGCCCCGGCAGCAATCAGCCCCAGCATTTT. Amino acid sequence: CASSPGSNQPQHF.